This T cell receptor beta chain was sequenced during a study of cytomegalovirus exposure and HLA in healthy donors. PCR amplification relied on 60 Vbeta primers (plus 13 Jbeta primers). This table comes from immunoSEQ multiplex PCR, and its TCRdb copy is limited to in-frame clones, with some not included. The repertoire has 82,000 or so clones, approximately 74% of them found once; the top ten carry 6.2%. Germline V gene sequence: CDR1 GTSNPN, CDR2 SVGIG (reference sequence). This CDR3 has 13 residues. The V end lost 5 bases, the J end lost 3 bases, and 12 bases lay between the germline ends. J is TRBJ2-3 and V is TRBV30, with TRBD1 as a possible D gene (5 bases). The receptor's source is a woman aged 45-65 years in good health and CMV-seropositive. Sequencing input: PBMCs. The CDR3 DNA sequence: TGTGCCTGGGGGGCCGCCGTAACAGATACGCAGTATTTT. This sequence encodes CAWGAAVTDTQYF.